The 6 T cell receptor beta chains below come from one sample, sequenced in a study of shared clonotypes between healthy human individuals. This table comes from immunoSEQ multiplex PCR, and its TCRdb copy is limited to in-frame clones, with some not included. The table records 2 million to 2.5 million clones, 85% to 95% of them present only once. The source material was naive CD4+ T cells from PBMCs. Subset indicated: CD45RA+ positively selected. Source of these receptors: a man aged 18-30 years in good health. Some clones in this sample may be carry-over from other donors' samples.

The rearrangement joins TRBV6-1 to TRBJ2-7; D is ambiguous. V was clipped by 5 bases and J by 3 bases, with 14 bases between them. This CDR3 comprises 14 residues. The germline CDR1 and CDR2 sequences are MNHNS and SASEGT. Written as DNA, the CDR3 is TGTGCCAGCAGTTCCACTTCCAGTGACTACGAGCAGTACTTC. Its translation: CASSSTSSDYEQYF.

This clone was detected once. One junction end disagrees with the germline gene, perhaps due to a read error. V usage is TRBV7-3 and J usage is TRBJ2-1; maybe TRBD1 (6 bases). The CDR3 sequence is 11 residues long. The germline gives CDR1 SGHTA, CDR2 FQGTGA. CDR3 bases: TGTGCCAGCAGCAGCGAGGGGGAGCCGTTCTTC. Translation: CASSSEGEPFF.

The rearrangement uses TRBV4-3 and TRBJ2-3, with 8 positions matching TRBD2. With 4 bases clipped from V and 1 base from J, the junction kept 19 bases outside the gene matches. Germline loops: CDR1 LGHNA, CDR2 YSLEER. CDR3 length equals 20 residues. The CDR3 loop is CASSPEARTSRLLGTDTQYF. The CDR3 DNA follows: TGCGCCAGCAGCCCTGAGGCCCGGACTAGCAGGCTTCTGGGCACAGATACGCAGTATTTT.

This clone was found once. The gene calls are TRBV18 and TRBJ2-1; D is undetermined. Trimming took off 6 bases at V and 2 bases at J, with 17 bases between the two ends. The CDR3 extends over 16 amino acids. Germline V lookup: CDR1 KGHSH, CDR2 LQKENI. In DNA, the CDR3 is TGTGCCAGCTCCCCGACTCCCCCCACTACCTACAATGAGCAGTTCTTC. It encodes CASSPTPPTTYNEQFF.

V and J are TRBV28 and TRBJ2-7, with D possibly being TRBD1 or TRBD2 (6 bases each). Trimming took 7 bases from V and 2 from J, leaving 18 bases between them. The CDR3 totals 15 residues. The V gene's germline CDR1 is MDHEN and CDR2 SYDVKM. This CDR3 is CASTPGGTGTYEQYF. Written as DNA, the CDR3 is TGTGCCAGCACCCCCGGGGGCACCGGAACCTACGAGCAGTACTTC.

The rearrangement links TRBV19 to TRBJ2-5, with D possibly matching TRBD2 (6 bases). Per germline, CDR1 LNHDA and CDR2 SQIVND (reference sequence). Between the trimmed V and J ends, which lost 9 bases and 1 base, there was a span of 21 bases. The CDR3 has 16 residues. The CDR3 bases are TGTGCCAGCTCCCGGGATATGGCGGGGAGCCAAGAGACCCAGTACTTC. This sequence encodes CASSRDMAGSQETQYF.